The 23 T cell receptor beta chains below all came from one sample that was sequenced in a study of shared clonotypes between healthy human individuals. TCRdb keeps only in-frame clones here, not all; method: immunoSEQ multiplex PCR. This table has almost 700,000 clones, around 90% appearing once. Naivety among CD8 cells was defined by CD45RO negativity and positive CCR7 selection, thereby excluding terminally differentiated effector memory CD45RA+ cells. Sequenced sample: naive CD8+ T cells sorted from blood. The receptors come from a man younger than 40 in good health.

This clone has just one count. The rearrangement joins TRBV6-6 to TRBJ2-3, with 8 bases aligning to TRBD2. Unmatched junction bases numbered 3, after V lost 6 bases and J lost 1 base. The CDR3 covers 14 residues. CDR1 is MNHNY, CDR2 SVGAGI, per germline (reference sequence). Here the CDR3 reads CASRATSGTDTQYF. The CDR3 DNA reads as TGTGCCAGCAGGGCGACTAGCGGCACAGATACGCAGTATTTT.

This clone was counted only a few times. The rearrangement joins TRBV4-1 to TRBJ2-7; 10 bases match TRBD1. The CDR3 contains 15 residues. Trimming removed 4 bases from V and 1 base from J; junction bases left unmatched: 4. Germline V gene lookup returns CDR1 MGHRA and CDR2 YSYEKL. This CDR3 is CASSRGQGGSYEQYF. CDR3 DNA sequence: TGCGCCAGCAGCCGTGGACAGGGGGGATCCTACGAGCAGTACTTC.

As for this clone: One junction end does not reproduce the germline sequence, and a read error may be involved. The chain recombines TRBV11-2 with TRBJ2-7, with 7 bases aligning to TRBD2. This CDR3 spans 14 amino acids. The germline gives CDR1 SGHAT, CDR2 FQNNGV. CDR3 DNA sequence: TGTGCCAGCAGCCTAGAAGCGGGACTGAACGAGCAGTACTTC. Translated, it gives CASSLEAGLNEQYF.

The genes are TRBV27 and TRBJ2-3, with D hard to call. The length of the CDR3 is 13 residues. Per the germline V gene, CDR1 is MNHEY and CDR2 is SMNVEV (reference sequence). V lost 3 bases and J lost 1, with 5 bases in between. CDR3 protein: CASSFDRTDTQYF. The CDR3 nucleotides read TGTGCCAGCAGTTTTGATCGCACAGATACGCAGTATTTT.

The chain couples TRBV2 to TRBJ2-1, with 7 bases matching TRBD1. This CDR3 spans 14 amino acids. The germline V gene has CDR1 SNHLY and CDR2 FYNNEI. V was pared by 8 bases and J by 0 bases, with 4 bases of the junction left unmatched. This chain's CDR3 is CASPRDSSYNEQFF. As DNA, the CDR3 is TGTGCCAGCCCCCGGGACAGCTCCTACAATGAGCAGTTCTTC. Using reference TRBV2 and TRBJ2-1 for the parts outside the CDR3, the full variable domain is EPEVTQTPSHQVTQMGQEVILRCVPISNHLYFYWYRQILGQKVEFLVSFYNNEISEKSEIFDDQFSVERPDGSNFTLKIRSTKLEDSAMYFCASPRDSSYNEQFFGPGTRLTVL.

This clone was counted between two and nine times. V usage is TRBV6-5 and J usage is TRBJ1-1; a possible D gene is TRBD1 (5 bases). V lost 0 bases and J lost 6, with 8 bases in between. Germline loops: CDR1 MNHEY, CDR2 SVGAGI. The CDR3 runs 13 residues. CDR3 in DNA: TGTGCCAGCAGTTACTCGTTGGGGGCTGAAGCTTTCTTT. Amino acid sequence: CASSYSLGAEAFF.

This rearrangement joins TRBV9 to TRBJ2-3, with 8 positions matching TRBD2. Looked up from germline, CDR1 is SGDLS and CDR2 is YYNGEE. CDR3 length: 15 residues. V dropped 2 bases and J dropped 3; count of bases not matched to a gene: 5. The CDR3: CASSVTSVVTDTQYF. CDR3 nucleotides: TGTGCCAGCAGCGTGACTAGCGTGGTAACAGATACGCAGTATTTT.

The chain joins TRBV29-1 to TRBJ2-1; 16 nucleotides line up with TRBD2. The CDR3 runs 17 residues. V lost 3 bases, J lost 4 bases, and 6 bases stayed unmatched. CDR1 and CDR2 (germline): SQVTM, ANQGSEA. CDR3 DNA: TGCAGCGTTGACGGGACTAGCGGGAGGGTTTTATACAATGAGCAGTTCTTC. This encodes CSVDGTSGRVLYNEQFF.

The chain links TRBV4-1 to TRBJ2-3; 10 bases agree with TRBD1. Trimming at V came to 0 bases and at J to 0 bases, leaving 3 bases not matched to a gene. The CDR3 contains 17 residues. Per the germline V gene, CDR1 is MGHRA and CDR2 is YSYEKL. CDR3: CASSQDWDRGSTDTQYF. The CDR3 coding sequence is TGCGCCAGCAGCCAAGATTGGGACAGGGGAAGCACAGATACGCAGTATTTT.

This chain links TRBV7-6 with TRBJ2-7; 9 nucleotides agree with TRBD2. V was pared by 5 bases and J by 0 bases, with 5 bases of the junction left unmatched. CDR1 is SGHVS and CDR2 is FNYEAQ in the germline V gene. The CDR3 extends over 15 amino acids. The CDR3: CASSTAGGSSYEQYF. DNA for the CDR3: TGTGCCAGCAGCACTGCGGGAGGGAGCTCCTACGAGCAGTACTTC.

The J gene is TRBJ2-3, the V gene TRBV28; tentatively, D is TRBD1 (5 bases). This CDR3 region has 15 residues. Germline-derived CDR1 and CDR2 are MDHEN and SYDVKM. V lost 0 bases, J lost 2 bases, and 9 bases lay in between. The CDR3 DNA reads TGTGCCAGCAGTTTATGGGTGGGGCACACAGATACGCAGTATTTT. Protein product: CASSLWVGHTDTQYF.

The rearrangement links TRBV7-3 to TRBJ2-3; possibly TRBD1 for D (6 bases). The CDR3 contains 14 residues. Trimming cost V 6 bases and J 2 bases, with 12 bases left between them. CDR1 is SGHTA and CDR2 is FQGTGA in the germline V gene. The CDR3 loop reads CASSNGQHTDTQYF. The CDR3 DNA follows: TGTGCCAGCAGTAATGGACAGCACACAGATACGCAGTATTTT.

This chain connects TRBV7-9 to TRBJ2-3; D unresolved. This CDR3 spans 14 amino acids. V was trimmed by 5 bases and J by 1 base, leaving 10 bases between them. Germline CDR1 is SEHNR and CDR2 is FQNEAQ (reference sequence). CDR3 sequence reads: CASSPRMGTDTQYF. CDR3 nucleotides: TGTGCCAGCAGCCCTCGGATGGGCACAGATACGCAGTATTTT.

Comments on this clone: The sample contains more than one DNA sequence encoding this CDR3. The rearrangement uses TRBV10-3 and TRBJ2-7, with TRBD1 matching 9 bases. CDR3 length: 12 amino acids. Germline loops: CDR1 ENHRY, CDR2 SYGVKD. J was trimmed by 3 bases and V by 10 bases; bases with no gene match: 4. As DNA, the CDR3 is TGTGCCACGGGGACAGGGAGCTACGAGCAGTACTTC. Protein sequence: CATGTGSYEQYF.

V gene TRBV6-4 combines with J gene TRBJ2-1; weak D call: TRBD2 (5 bases). V lost 6 bases and J lost 8, with 14 bases in between. This CDR3 spans 13 amino acids. Germline CDR1 reads MRHNA; CDR2 reads SNTAGT. This CDR3 reads CASSGRGSDEQFF. CDR3 coding DNA: TGTGCCAGCAGCGGCCGGGGTTCTGATGAGCAGTTCTTC.

The V gene is TRBV7-8, the J gene TRBJ2-7; the D is unclear. There are 12 residues in the CDR3. Trimming removed 1 base from V and 4 bases from J, with 5 bases in between. Per germline, CDR1 SGHVS and CDR2 FQNEAQ. DNA for the CDR3: TGTGCCAGCAGCTTAGTCGAGTACGAGCAGTACTTC. Protein product: CASSLVEYEQYF.

The chain combines TRBV21-1 with TRBJ1-1. TRBV21-1 is tagged as a pseudogene. The CDR3 sequence is 16 residues long. This CDR3 reads CASRGGKGRMNTEAFF. CDR3 DNA: TGTGCCAGCAGGGGTGGGAAGGGACGGATGAACACTGAAGCTTTCTTT.

The chain uses TRBV28 and TRBJ2-7; 13 positions match TRBD2. Trimming took 1 base from V and 7 from J; bases not matched to a gene: 4. The germline V gene encodes CDR1 MDHEN and CDR2 SYDVKM. The CDR3 runs 15 residues. CDR3 bases: TGTGCCAGCAGTTTATTTGGGGGACTAGCGGGAGAGCAGTACTTC. Protein: CASSLFGGLAGEQYF.

The genes are TRBV2 and TRBJ1-5; 8 nucleotides agree with TRBD1. V lost 4 bases and J lost 3; bases outside the gene matches: 11. The CDR3 extends over 17 amino acids. CDR1 is SNHLY, CDR2 FYNNEI, per germline. The CDR3 DNA is TGTGCCAGCAGTGTGGGGACAGGAGGATCAGCCAATCAGCCCCAGCATTTT. It translates to CASSVGTGGSANQPQHF.

The rearrangement links TRBV27 to TRBJ2-7, with 7 bases aligning to TRBD1. CDR1 is MNHEY, CDR2 SMNVEV, per germline (reference sequence). The CDR3 runs to 13 residues. V was clipped by 8 bases and J by 0 bases; unmatched bases: 4. CDR3 amino acids: CASAYRGSYEQYF. DNA for the CDR3: TGTGCCAGCGCATACAGGGGCTCCTACGAGCAGTACTTC.

The chain employs TRBV28 and TRBJ2-7; 7 bases match TRBD1. This CDR3 has 15 amino acids. The germline V gene has CDR1 MDHEN and CDR2 SYDVKM. The V segment lost 3 bases and the J segment 0 bases; nucleotides outside the gene matches: 5. The CDR3 loop is CASSFQGQPSYEQYF. The CDR3 DNA reads as TGTGCCAGCAGTTTTCAGGGACAGCCCTCCTACGAGCAGTACTTC.

The V gene is TRBV9, the J gene TRBJ2-3, with 12 bases identical to TRBD2. Trimming at V came to 2 bases and at J to 5 bases, leaving 6 bases not matched to a gene. The germline CDR1 and CDR2 sequences are SGDLS and YYNGEE. The CDR3 is made up of 16 amino acids. CDR3 sequence: CASSVRLAGAIDTQYF. DNA for the CDR3: TGTGCCAGCAGCGTTCGACTAGCGGGAGCTATAGATACGCAGTATTTT.

The J gene is TRBJ1-1, the V gene TRBV14, with TRBD1 as a possible D gene (5 bases). The CDR3 runs to 16 residues. Germline V lookup: CDR1 SGHDN, CDR2 FVKESK. Trimming stripped 0 bases from V and 3 bases from J, with 14 bases between. Written as DNA, the CDR3 is TGTGCCAGCAGCCAAGATCAGTCAGGGCGATACACTGAAGCTTTCTTT. Protein product: CASSQDQSGRYTEAFF.